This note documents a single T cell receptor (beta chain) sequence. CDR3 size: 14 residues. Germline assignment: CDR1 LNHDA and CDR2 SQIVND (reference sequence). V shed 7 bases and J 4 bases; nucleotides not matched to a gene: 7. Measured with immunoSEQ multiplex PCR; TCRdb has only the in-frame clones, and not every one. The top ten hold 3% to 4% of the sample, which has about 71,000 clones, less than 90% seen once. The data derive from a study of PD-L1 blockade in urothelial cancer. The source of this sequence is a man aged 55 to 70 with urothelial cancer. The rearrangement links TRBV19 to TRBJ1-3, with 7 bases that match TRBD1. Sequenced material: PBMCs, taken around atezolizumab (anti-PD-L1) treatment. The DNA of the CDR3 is TGTGCCAGTATTCCAGGGGGTGCAGGAAACACCATATATTTT. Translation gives CASIPGGAGNTIYF.